Shown below are 14 T cell receptor beta chains from a single sample sequenced in a study of blood T cell repertoires in COVID-19. Sequenced by immunoSEQ multiplex PCR; TCRdb stores in-frame clones only, minus some. The table records approximately 85,000 clones, 80% to 95% of them present only once. The specimen was peripheral blood. The receptor source for this set is a woman aged 55-70 years with active COVID-19.

The genes are TRBV28 and TRBJ1-5; TRBD1 aligns across 7 bases. The length of the CDR3 is 16 residues. CDR1 and CDR2 (germline): MDHEN, SYDVKM. V gave up 7 bases and J gave up 0 bases; unmatched junction bases: 9. CDR3 bases: TGTGCCAGCACAAACAGGGGCCCCTATAGCAATCAGCCCCAGCATTTT. Translation: CASTNRGPYSNQPQHF.

The chain couples TRBV14 to TRBJ2-7, with a weak D call TRBD1 (5 bases). V was cut by 4 bases and J by 0 bases, with 10 bases left in between. The CDR3 is 14 amino acids. Germline lookup yields CDR1 SGHDN and CDR2 FVKESK. The CDR3 sequence is CASSPRTSSYEQYF. CDR3 sequence (DNA): TGTGCCAGCAGCCCACGGACAAGCTCCTACGAGCAGTACTTC.

The chain has TRBV2 and TRBJ1-2, with 11 bases that match TRBD1. CDR3 length: 14 residues. Per germline, CDR1 SNHLY and CDR2 FYNNEI. Trimming cost V 4 bases and J 14 bases; bases outside gene matches: 12. The CDR3 nucleotides read TGTGCCAGCAGTGCCCAAGGACAGGGGGCTGCGGGGACCTTC. It codes for CASSAQGQGAAGTF.

V is TRBV5-1 and J is TRBJ2-4; 7 bases fit TRBD1. The trim removed 3 bases at V and 9 bases at J, leaving 15 bases unmatched. The germline CDR1 and CDR2 sequences are SGHRS and YFSETQ. The CDR3 has 16 residues. CDR3 DNA sequence: TGCGCCAGCAGCTCGGGGACAGCTAATTCTGGGACCATTCAGTACTTC. As protein: CASSSGTANSGTIQYF.

The chain uses TRBV27 and TRBJ1-1, with 8 positions matching TRBD1. Trimming cost V 5 bases and J 1 base; bases outside gene matches: 15. CDR1 is MNHEY and CDR2 is SMNVEV in the germline V gene (reference sequence). The CDR3 totals 18 residues. The CDR3 nucleotides read TGTGCCAGCAGTCCTCAATCGGGGCCAGGGGGCGAGAACACTGAAGCTTTCTTT. Translating it yields CASSPQSGPGGENTEAFF.

This clone appeared a single time. V is TRBV4-3 and J is TRBJ2-2, with TRBD1 matching 9 bases. The CDR3 loop spans 15 amino acids. The J segment lost 10 bases and the V segment lost 2 bases, leaving 8 bases of the junction unmatched. Germline CDR1 and CDR2: LGHNA and YSLEER. Written as DNA, the CDR3 is TGCGCCAGCAGCCAACCGGGACAGGGTTTTGTGGAGCTGTTTTTT. This codes for CASSQPGQGFVELFF.

This chain uses TRBV9 with TRBJ2-1; D perhaps matches TRBD2 (5 bases). This CDR3 region has 16 residues. CDR1 is SGDLS and CDR2 is YYNGEE in the germline V gene. V lost 3 bases and J 4 bases, leaving 17 bases between the germline ends. CDR3 amino acids: CASSAAGSTIYNEQFF. The CDR3 region has the DNA TGTGCCAGCAGCGCGGCTGGGAGCACAATATACAATGAGCAGTTCTTC.

The CDR3 region is CASRILRQGKKFF. The CDR3 DNA is TGTGCCAGCAGAATCCTTAGACAGGGCAAGAAGTTCTTC. J is TRBJ2-1 and V is TRBV6-5, with TRBD1 matching over 7 bases. V trimming: 6 bases; J trimming: 14 bases; junction bases outside the gene matches: 13. The CDR3 covers 13 residues. Germline V gene data show CDR1 as MNHEY and CDR2 as SVGAGI.

This sequence joins TRBV3-1 (or the pseudogene TRBV3-2) and TRBJ1-5; weak D call: TRBD1 (5 bases). The V end was cut by 1 base, the J end by 2 bases, with 12 bases between. CDR1 is LGHDT and CDR2 is YNNKEL in the germline V gene (reference sequence). The CDR3 totals 16 residues. CDR3 nucleotides: TGTGCCAGCAGCCAAGCAGGGTCGGGCGGCAATCAGCCCCAGCATTTT. Translating gives CASSQAGSGGNQPQHF.

The CDR3 region has the DNA TGTGCCAGCACCCGGGAGGCTGGAAACACCATATATTTT. Protein product: CASTREAGNTIYF. The V call is TRBV6-6, the J call TRBJ1-3; D gene uncertain. The CDR3 is made up of 13 amino acids. CDR1 and CDR2 from the germline V gene are MNHNY and SVGAGI (reference sequence). V dropped 7 bases and J dropped 2 bases, with 9 bases sitting between them.

V gene TRBV4-3 combines with J gene TRBJ1-2, with D tentatively TRBD1 (5 bases). Germline CDR1 LGHNA, CDR2 YSLEER. V lost 3 bases and J lost 5, with 10 bases in between. This CDR3 spans 13 amino acids. The CDR3 spells CASSQRDSYGYTF. Here the CDR3 DNA reads TGCGCCAGCAGCCAGCGGGACTCTTATGGCTACACCTTC.

The chain has TRBV7-3 and TRBJ2-7, with 7 bases that match TRBD2. V was clipped by 9 bases and J by 2 bases; unmatched bases: 4. The length of the CDR3 is 12 residues. Germline loops: CDR1 SGHTA, CDR2 FQGTGA. The CDR3 DNA reads as TGTGCCAGAACGGGACTACCCTACGAGCAGTACTTC. Translation gives CARTGLPYEQYF.

The chain links TRBV11-3 to TRBJ1-1; possibly TRBD1 for D (5 bases). The V and J ends lost 2 bases and 0 bases respectively, with 10 bases between them. CDR1 is SGHNT, CDR2 YENEEA, per germline. There are 15 residues in the CDR3. The chain's CDR3 is CASSLTDSLNTEAFF. In DNA form, the CDR3 reads TGTGCCAGCAGCTTAACTGACAGTTTGAACACTGAAGCTTTCTTT.

This clone was recorded once. The chain employs TRBV30 and TRBJ2-2, with 9 bases that match TRBD1. The CDR3 runs 14 residues. CDR1 is GTSNPN and CDR2 is SVGIG in the germline V gene (reference sequence). J was trimmed by 6 bases and V by 2 bases; bases with no gene match: 4. The CDR3 region is CAWSKGQGSGELFF. The CDR3 DNA reads TGTGCCTGGAGTAAGGGACAGGGATCCGGGGAGCTGTTTTTT.